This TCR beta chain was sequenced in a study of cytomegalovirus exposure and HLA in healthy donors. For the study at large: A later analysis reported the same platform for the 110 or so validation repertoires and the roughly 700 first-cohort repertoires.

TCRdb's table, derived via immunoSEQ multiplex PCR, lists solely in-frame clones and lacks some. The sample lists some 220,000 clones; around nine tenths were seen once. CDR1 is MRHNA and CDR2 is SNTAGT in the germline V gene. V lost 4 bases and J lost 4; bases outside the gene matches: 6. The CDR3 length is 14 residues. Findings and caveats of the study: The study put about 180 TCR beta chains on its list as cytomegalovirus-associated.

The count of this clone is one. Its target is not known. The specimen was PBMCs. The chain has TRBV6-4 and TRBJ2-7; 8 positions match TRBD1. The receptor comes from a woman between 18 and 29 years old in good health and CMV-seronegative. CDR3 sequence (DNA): TGTGCCAGCAGTGCCACCCGACAGGGGTACGAGCAGTACTTC. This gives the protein CASSATRQGYEQYF.